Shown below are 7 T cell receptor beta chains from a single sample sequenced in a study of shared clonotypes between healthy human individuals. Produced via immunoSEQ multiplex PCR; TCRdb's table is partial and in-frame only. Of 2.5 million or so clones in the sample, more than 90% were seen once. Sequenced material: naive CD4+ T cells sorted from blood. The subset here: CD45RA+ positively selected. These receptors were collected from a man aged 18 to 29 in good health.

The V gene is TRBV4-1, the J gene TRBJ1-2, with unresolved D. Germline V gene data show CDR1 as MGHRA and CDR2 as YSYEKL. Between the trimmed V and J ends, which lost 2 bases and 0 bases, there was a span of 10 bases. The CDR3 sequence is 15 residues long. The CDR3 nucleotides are TGCGCCAGCAGCCAACCTCGGGAGGCTAACTATGGCTACACCTTC. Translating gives CASSQPREANYGYTF.

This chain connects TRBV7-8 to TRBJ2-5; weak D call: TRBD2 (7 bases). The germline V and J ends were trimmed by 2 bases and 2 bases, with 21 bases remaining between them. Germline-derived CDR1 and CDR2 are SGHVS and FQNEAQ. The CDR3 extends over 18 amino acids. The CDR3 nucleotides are TGTGCCAGCAGCTTAAGGGGGAGGGTAGGGGAGACACAAGAGACCCAGTACTTC. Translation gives CASSLRGRVGETQETQYF.

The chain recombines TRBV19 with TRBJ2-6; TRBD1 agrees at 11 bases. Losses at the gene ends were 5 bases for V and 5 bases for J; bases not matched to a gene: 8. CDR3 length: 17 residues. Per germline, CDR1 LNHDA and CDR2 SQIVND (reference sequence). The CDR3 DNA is TGTGCCAGTAGTGTGGACAGGGGGCTTAGGTGGGCCAACGTCCTGACTTTC. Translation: CASSVDRGLRWANVLTF.

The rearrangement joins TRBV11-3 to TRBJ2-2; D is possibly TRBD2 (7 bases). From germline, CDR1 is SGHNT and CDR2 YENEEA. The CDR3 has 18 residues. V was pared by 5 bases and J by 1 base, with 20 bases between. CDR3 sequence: CASSPRVPGGVNTGELFF. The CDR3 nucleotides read TGTGCCAGCAGCCCAAGGGTCCCGGGGGGCGTGAACACCGGGGAGCTGTTTTTT.

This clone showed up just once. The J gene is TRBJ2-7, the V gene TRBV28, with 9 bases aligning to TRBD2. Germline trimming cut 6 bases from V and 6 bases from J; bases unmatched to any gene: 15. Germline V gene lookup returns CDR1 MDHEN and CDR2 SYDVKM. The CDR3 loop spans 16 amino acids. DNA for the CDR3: TGTGCCAGCAGACCTGCCGGGGGTAGCGGGAGAGGCGAGCAGTACTTC. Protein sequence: CASRPAGGSGRGEQYF.

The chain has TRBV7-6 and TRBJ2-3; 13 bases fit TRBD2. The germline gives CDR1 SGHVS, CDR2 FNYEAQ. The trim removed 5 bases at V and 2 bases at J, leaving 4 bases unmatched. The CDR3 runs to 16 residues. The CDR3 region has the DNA TGTGCCAGCAGCCAGGGACTAGCGGGGAACACAGATACGCAGTATTTT. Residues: CASSQGLAGNTDTQYF.

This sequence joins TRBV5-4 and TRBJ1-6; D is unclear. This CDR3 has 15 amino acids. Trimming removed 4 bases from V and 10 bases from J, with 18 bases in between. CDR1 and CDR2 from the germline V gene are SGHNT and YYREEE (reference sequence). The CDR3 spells CASSRSNSDRSPLHF. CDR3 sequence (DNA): TGTGCCAGCAGCCGGTCCAACTCGGATCGGTCACCCCTCCACTTT.